Below, one T cell receptor beta chain is given with its context. This clone has just a few counts. Its antigen target is currently unknown. Base qualities are missing; no much larger clone stands one base away. These data belong to a study of tumour-infiltrating T cells in Burkitt lymphoma (dated by TCRdb to 2020 to 2022). About the study as a whole: When TCR repertoire data were correlated with clinical outcome, productive clonality turned out to predict both overall and progression-free survival, independent of established prognosticators, age at diagnosis among them.

Libraries were made using the immunoSEQ multiplex PCR assay. Drawn from immuneACCESS, this table holds only the in-frame rearrangements with V and J called that TCRdb kept. Clones are partly lost; checked studies trace under half to an unresolved V gene and leave the rest unexplained. The sample table shows around 1,800 clones, and 18% are seen once. The biggest ten clones account for 14% of the sample. The CDR3, cysteine through phenylalanine, is 15 amino acids long. Left in the record is the CDR3 DNA by itself, 45 bases read in frame from the first base. From the germline V gene, CDR1 is MGHRA and CDR2 is YSYEKL. Trimming removed 1 base from V and 5 bases from J, leaving 14 bases between the germline ends.

The TCR originated in a human donor with diffuse large B-cell lymphoma. The chain joins TRBV4-1 to TRBJ2-5; confidence is insufficient to name the D gene. The sequencing input was tumor tissue. The nucleotide sequence is given as TGCGCCAGCAGCCAAGGAGAGGCGGATTTGGAGACCCAGTACTTC. Its protein reads: CASSQGEADLETQYF.